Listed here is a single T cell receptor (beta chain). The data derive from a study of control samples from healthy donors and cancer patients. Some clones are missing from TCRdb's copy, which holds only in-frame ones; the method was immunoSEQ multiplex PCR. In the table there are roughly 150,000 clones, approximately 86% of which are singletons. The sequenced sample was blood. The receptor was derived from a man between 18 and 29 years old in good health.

The DNA of the CDR3 is TGTGCCAGTAGTAGCCTAGCGGGTAAAAGGGGTATGTTCTTC. It is translated as CASSSLAGKRGMFF. The chain couples TRBV19 to TRBJ2-1, with 8 bases aligning to TRBD2. The CDR3 is 14 residues long. V lost 4 bases and J lost 15; bases outside the gene matches: 14. Germline CDR1 and CDR2: LNHDA and SQIVND (reference sequence).